These T cell receptor beta chains were read from a single sample in a study of T cell responses to AZD1222 COVID-19 vaccine. Method: immunoSEQ multiplex PCR; TCRdb's copy keeps in-frame clones and lacks some. The table has 150,000 or so clones, roughly 92% seen once; the top ten hold approximately 0.58%. The sample was peripheral blood, taken on day 0 of AZD1222 vaccination. The receptors shown here come from an adult in good health. Both conserved end residues are part of each CDR3. D genes are given only for firm matches. A clone size is listed for some rows: how often the clone was seen (once, few, many), or a class if it is expanded.

J gene | D gene | V gene | clone size | CDR3 protein | CDR3 DNA
TRBJ2-3 | NA | TRBV10-2 | NA | CASSSGVIGPGVVSDTQYF | TGCGCCAGCAGCTCGGGGGTCATTGGGCCGGGGGTAGTCTCAGATACGCAGTATTTT
TRBJ2-1 | TRBD2 | TRBV15 | NA | CATSRRLASGYNEQFF | TGTGCCACCAGCAGACGACTAGCGTCGGGGTACAATGAGCAGTTCTTC
TRBJ1-5 | NA | TRBV21-1 | NA | CASISGTGGEENQPQHF | TGTGCCAGCATCTCGGGGACAGGGGGTGAAGAAAATCAGCCCCAGCATTTT
TRBJ1-6 | NA | TRBV27 | NA | CASSLINSPLHF | TGTGCCAGCAGCCTGATCAATTCACCCCTCCACTTT
TRBJ2-3 | NA | TRBV18 | NA | CASSPSPPVDTQYF | TGTGCCAGCTCACCGTCCCCTCCTGTCGATACGCAGTATTTT
TRBJ2-1 | NA | TRBV11-2 | NA | CASSTRQVEQFF | TGTGCCAGCAGCACTCGACAGGTGGAGCAGTTCTTC
TRBJ1-1 | NA | TRBV9 | NA | CASSAPTGFWNTEAFF | TGTGCCAGCAGCGCCCCCACGGGTTTTTGGAACACTGAAGCTTTCTTT
TRBJ1-5 | TRBD1 | TRBV7-2 | once | CASSPDRAQPQHF | TGTGCCAGCAGTCCCGACAGGGCTCAGCCCCAGCATTTT
TRBJ2-2 | NA | TRBV10-2 | NA | CASSETHTGELFF | TGCGCCAGCAGTGAAACGCACACCGGGGAGCTGTTTTTT
TRBJ2-1 | TRBD2 | TRBV18 | NA | CASSPLAGVYNEQFF | TGTGCCAGCTCACCCCTAGCGGGAGTCTACAATGAGCAGTTCTTC
TRBJ2-7 | NA | TRBV6-5 | NA | CASSGGGSYEQYF | TGTGCCAGCAGCGGGGGCGGTTCCTACGAGCAGTACTTC
TRBJ1-1 | NA | TRBV5-6 | NA | CASSPGRGLGGAFF | TGTGCCAGCAGTCCCGGTAGAGGGCTTGGGGGAGCTTTCTTT
TRBJ2-7 | NA | TRBV5-1 | NA | CASSLSAGDYEQYF | TGCGCCAGCAGCTTGAGTGCAGGAGACTACGAGCAGTACTTC
TRBJ2-7 | NA | TRBV27 | NA | CASSLVRENIGKQYF | TGTGCCAGCAGTTTAGTGCGGGAAAATATCGGGAAGCAGTACTTC
TRBJ1-1 | NA | TRBV6-6 | NA | CASSYSPGLNTEAFF | TGTGCCAGCAGTTACTCGCCCGGGCTTAACACTGAAGCTTTCTTT
TRBJ1-1 | TRBD1 | TRBV5-6 | NA | CASSFWGLRGPDTEAFF | TGTGCCAGCAGCTTTTGGGGATTAAGGGGGCCGGACACTGAAGCTTTCTTT
TRBJ2-1 | NA | TRBV7-9 | NA | CASSLPGAYNEQFF | TGTGCCAGCAGCTTACCGGGAGCCTACAATGAGCAGTTCTTC
TRBJ1-2 | NA | TRBV5-1 | NA | CASSFRPEQSNYGYTF | TGCGCCAGCAGCTTTAGGCCAGAACAATCTAACTATGGCTACACCTTC
TRBJ1-6 | TRBD1 | TRBV9 | NA | CASSVEGDRVSPLHF | TGTGCCAGCAGCGTAGAGGGGGACAGGGTTTCACCCCTCCACTTT
TRBJ1-1 | NA | TRBV12-3/TRBV12-4 | NA | CASSLSRNTEAFF | TGTGCCAGCAGTTTAAGCCGGAACACTGAAGCTTTCTTT
TRBJ2-2 | NA | TRBV13 | NA | CASSLESLGGGKNTGELFF | TGTGCCAGCAGCTTAGAGTCCCTCGGAGGCGGGAAGAACACCGGGGAGCTGTTTTTT
TRBJ2-7 | TRBD1 | TRBV27 | NA | CASSFGQGNYEQYF | TGTGCCAGCAGTTTCGGACAGGGGAACTACGAGCAGTACTTC
TRBJ1-3 | NA | TRBV14 | NA | CASSPSFSGNTIYF | TGTGCCAGCAGCCCTAGTTTCTCTGGAAACACCATATATTTT
TRBJ1-1 | NA | TRBV28 | NA | CASSLLPLSMNTEAFF | TGTGCCAGCAGTCTACTACCCCTTTCCATGAACACTGAAGCTTTCTTT
TRBJ2-5 | TRBD2 | TRBV2 | NA | CASSDPGLAGGETQYF | TGTGCCAGCAGTGACCCGGGACTAGCGGGAGGGGAGACCCAGTACTTC
TRBJ2-7 | TRBD2 | TRBV28 | NA | CASSVLAGEGSYEQYF | TGTGCCAGCAGCGTCTTGGCGGGAGAGGGTTCCTACGAGCAGTACTTC
TRBJ2-7 | NA | TRBV5-5 | NA | CASSQTGRIYEQYF | TGTGCCAGCAGCCAGACAGGGAGGATCTACGAGCAGTACTTC
TRBJ1-5 | TRBD1 | TRBV18 | NA | CASSEGQALPQHF | TGTGCCAGCTCAGAGGGACAGGCGTTGCCCCAGCATTTT
TRBJ1-5 | NA | TRBV6-4 | once | CASSPAPEGQPQHF | TGTGCCAGCAGTCCGGCCCCAGAGGGGCAGCCCCAGCATTTT
TRBJ2-7 | TRBD2 | TRBV7-2 | NA | CASSFQGAGGPEQYF | TGTGCCAGCAGTTTTCAGGGAGCGGGGGGCCCCGAGCAGTACTTC
TRBJ1-2 | TRBD1 | TRBV28 | NA | CASIPTVDRKYGYTF | TGTGCCAGCATCCCTACCGTGGACAGGAAGTATGGCTACACCTTC
TRBJ1-4 | NA | TRBV27 | NA | CASSLSWQPNEKLFF | TGTGCCAGCAGTTTATCATGGCAGCCTAATGAAAAACTGTTTTTT
TRBJ2-5 | TRBD2 | TRBV3-1/TRBV3-2 | NA | CASSQRGGRAEETQYF | TGTGCCAGCAGCCAGCGGGGCGGGAGAGCAGAAGAGACCCAGTACTTC
TRBJ1-3 | NA | TRBV6-5 | NA | CASSYGNTIYF | TGTGCCAGCAGTTACGGAAACACCATATATTTT
TRBJ2-1 | TRBD2 | TRBV7-8 | once | CASSTSGSLGEQFF | TGTGCCAGCAGCACCAGCGGGAGTTTAGGTGAGCAGTTCTTC
TRBJ1-1 | NA | TRBV28 | NA | CASSSRSEAFF | TGTGCCAGCAGTTCCCGATCTGAAGCTTTCTTT
TRBJ1-5 | TRBD1 | TRBV29-1 | NA | CSVGTGGQPQHF | TGCAGCGTTGGGACAGGGGGTCAGCCCCAGCATTTT